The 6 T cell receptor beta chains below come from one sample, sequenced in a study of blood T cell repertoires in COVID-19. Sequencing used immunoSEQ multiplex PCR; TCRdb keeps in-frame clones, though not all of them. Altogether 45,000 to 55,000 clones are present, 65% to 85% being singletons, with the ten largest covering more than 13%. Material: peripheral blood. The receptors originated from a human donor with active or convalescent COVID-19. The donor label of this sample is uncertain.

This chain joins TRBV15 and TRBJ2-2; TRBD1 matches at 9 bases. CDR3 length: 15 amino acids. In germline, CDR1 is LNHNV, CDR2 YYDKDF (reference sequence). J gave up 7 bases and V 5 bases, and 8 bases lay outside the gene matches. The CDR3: CATSRTGGWGGELFF. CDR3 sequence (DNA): TGTGCCACCAGCCGAACAGGGGGCTGGGGCGGGGAGCTGTTTTTT.

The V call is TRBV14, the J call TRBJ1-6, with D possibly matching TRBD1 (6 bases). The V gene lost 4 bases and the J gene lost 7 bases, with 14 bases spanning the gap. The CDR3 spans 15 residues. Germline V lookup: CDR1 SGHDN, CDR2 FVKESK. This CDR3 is CASSLRTASNSPLHF. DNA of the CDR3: TGTGCCAGCAGCCTCAGGACAGCCTCCAATTCACCCCTCCACTTT.

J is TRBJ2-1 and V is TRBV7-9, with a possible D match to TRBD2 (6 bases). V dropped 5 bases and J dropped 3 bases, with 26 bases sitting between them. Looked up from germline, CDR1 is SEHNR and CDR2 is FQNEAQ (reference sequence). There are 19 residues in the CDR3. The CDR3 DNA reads TGTGCCAGCAGCACATGGGGAATGGGGATGGACTACTACTACAATGAGCAGTTCTTC. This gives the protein CASSTWGMGMDYYYNEQFF.

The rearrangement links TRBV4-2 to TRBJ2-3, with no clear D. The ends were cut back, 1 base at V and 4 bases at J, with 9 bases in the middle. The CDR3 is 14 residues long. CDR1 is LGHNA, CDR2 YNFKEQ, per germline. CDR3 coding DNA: TGTGCCAGCAGCCAAGTTCTAGGCGCAGATACGCAGTATTTT. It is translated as CASSQVLGADTQYF.

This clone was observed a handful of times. CDR3 loop: CASSEKAGRGDTQYF. CDR3 DNA sequence: TGTGCCAGCAGCGAGAAGGCTGGCAGGGGAGATACGCAGTATTTT. This chain uses TRBV7-9 with TRBJ2-3; a possible D gene is TRBD1 (6 bases). CDR1 SEHNR and CDR2 FQNEAQ come from the germline V gene (reference sequence). The V end was cut by 5 bases, the J end by 5 bases, with 17 bases between. This CDR3 has 15 amino acids. The variable domain in full, completed from reference TRBV7-9 and TRBJ2-3, reads DTGVSQNPRHKITKRGQNVTFRCDPISEHNRLYWYRQTLGQGPEFLTYFQNEAQLEKSRLLSDRFSAERPKGSFSTLEIQRTEQGDSAMYLCASSEKAGRGDTQYFGPGTRLTVL.

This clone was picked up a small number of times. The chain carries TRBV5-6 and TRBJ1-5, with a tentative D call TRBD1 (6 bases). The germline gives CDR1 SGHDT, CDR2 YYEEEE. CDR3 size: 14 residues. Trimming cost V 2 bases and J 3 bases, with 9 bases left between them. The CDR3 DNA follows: TGTGCCAGCAGCTTACGGACAGTCAATCAGCCCCAGCATTTT. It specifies CASSLRTVNQPQHF.